The rows below give T cell receptor beta chains drawn from one sample of a study of T cells in Graves' hyperthyroidism and ophthalmopathy. Via MiXCR, TCRdb re-called the multiplex PCR reads, giving one row per CDR3 protein. The sample includes a few hundred thousand distinct CDR3 sequences, 46% of them seen just once. Sequenced material: peripheral blood or thyroid tissue (not recorded which). The receptor source for this set is an adult woman with Graves' disease, either hyperthyroidism or ophthalmopathy (not recorded which). CDR3s leave out the opening cysteine and the closing phenylalanine or tryptophan. Clone size is not always given. Where it is, it says once, few, many or a class for expanded clones.

-	TRBJ2-5	TRBV28	ASSSAGRETQY
-	TRBJ2-5	TRBV6-1	ASSEGPAILETQY
-	TRBJ1-6	TRBV2	ASTVAENSPLH
-	TRBJ1-6	TRBV7-9	ASSPQGVNSPLH
few	TRBJ2-7	TRBV2	ASSSYRAVYEQY
many	TRBJ2-7	TRBV7-6	ASSLSSGPAYEQY
-	TRBJ2-7	TRBV29-1	SVVWSYEQY
-	TRBJ2-7	TRBV5-1	ASSLGGTRSGEQY
many	TRBJ1-5	TRBV19	ASSRGYIGNQPQH
few	TRBJ1-5	TRBV27	ASRLGYLSNQPQH
many	TRBJ2-5	TRBV15	ATSSFRQTQY
once	TRBJ1-6	TRBV11-2	ASSLGANNSPLH
-	TRBJ1-5	TRBV5-6	ASSLWSGNQPQH
many	TRBJ2-6	TRBV7-7	ASSLDGTGANVLT
-	TRBJ1-3	TRBV20-1	SAPGLAGPGNTIY
-	TRBJ2-7	TRBV7-9	ASSLRSSGSRLRYEQY
many	TRBJ1-2	TRBV9	ASSPVPSARHGYT
few	TRBJ1-4	TRBV29-1	SVGSNEKLF
-	TRBJ1-4	TRBV5-6	ASSADRVKANEKLF
-	TRBJ2-4	TRBV2	ASRRLAKNIQY
-	TRBJ2-6	TRBV29-1	SVRDSGANVLT
-	TRBJ2-7	TRBV20-1	SATNLFSGMTYEQY
few	TRBJ2-5	TRBV2	ASSGADGETQY
many	TRBJ2-7	TRBV7-9	ASSFPGQGRHEQY
-	TRBJ2-5	TRBV4-2	ASRQGATSGQETQY
many	TRBJ2-7	TRBV7-2	ASSVLAGGVGEQY
-	TRBJ1-1	TRBV7-2	ASSLRARGNTEAF
many	TRBJ1-2	TRBV7-2	ASSLNAGSYYGYT
-	TRBJ2-2	TRBV20-1	SARNRGREDIGELF
few	TRBJ1-5	TRBV28	ASSWSAGSNQPQH
many	TRBJ1-1	TRBV4-2	ASSQRTTEAF
many	TRBJ1-2	TRBV20-1	SARSRYGYT
many	TRBJ2-7	TRBV25-1	ASRTGFGEQY
many	TRBJ2-2	TRBV5-1	ASSPAVAGARGTGELF
-	TRBJ1-2	TRBV5-6	ASSLERGQGNRGYT
-	TRBJ1-1	TRBV28	ASNFRGGSTEAF
many	TRBJ2-7	TRBV6-1	AWGGLYEQY
-	TRBJ2-5	TRBV11-1	ASSLALGKEAQY
-	TRBJ1-1	TRBV4-3	ASSQDLEWGAANTEAF
few	TRBJ1-1	TRBV5-6	ASSLVHRARTEAF
-	-	TRBV29-1	SVTGRAAYEQY
many	TRBJ2-7	TRBV9	ASSSRTGVAYEQY
-	TRBJ1-5	TRBV7-3	ASSLGQGLHQPQH
many	TRBJ2-5	TRBV11-2	ASSLVTGLVTQY
-	TRBJ2-2	TRBV20-1	SAGLGQGDTGELF
many	TRBJ2-6	TRBV7-2	ASSFSGRISGANVLT
-	TRBJ2-3	TRBV19	ASGQANSGTDTQY
few	TRBJ2-7	TRBV13	ANKGLAYEQY
-	TRBJ1-2	TRBV20-1	SASSGNYGYT
many	TRBJ2-5	TRBV27	ASRELAGKQETQY
many	TRBJ1-5	TRBV27	ASSRGAGNQPQH
few	TRBJ1-2	TRBV9	ASYGAPYGYT
few	TRBJ2-7	TRBV28	ASSFYRAGGEQY
-	TRBJ1-2	TRBV4-1	ASSQEPSRGAYGYT
many	TRBJ2-5	TRBV27	ASSSAGGGQETQY
-	TRBJ2-7	TRBV19	ASSRQGGAYEQY